The T cell receptor beta chain under discussion was sequenced for a study of cytomegalovirus exposure and HLA in healthy donors. About this clone: Its antigen is unknown.

Germline V gives CDR1 PRHDT, CDR2 FYEKMQ (reference sequence). V dropped 4 bases and J dropped 3; count of bases not matched to a gene: 8. The CDR3 is 16 residues long. Study outcomes and limitations: In vitro checks showed that a few CMV-associated chains really do target CMV antigens.

This PCR relied on a set of 60 Vbeta primers and 13 Jbeta primers. The assay was immunoSEQ multiplex PCR, and TCRdb's table has in-frame clones only and misses some. The table has under 200,000 clones, 82% seen once. The gene calls are TRBV13 and TRBJ2-2; 7 bases map to TRBD1. The receptor comes from a woman between 50 and 59 years old in good health and CMV-seronegative. The sequenced sample was PBMCs. DNA for the CDR3: TGTGCCAGCAGCTCCCTTCGGGACAGTTACACCGGGGAGCTGTTTTTT. Amino acids: CASSSLRDSYTGELFF.